Presented here are 24 T cell receptor beta chains from one specimen sequenced in a study of T cells in Graves' hyperthyroidism and ophthalmopathy. The investigators amplified TCR beta CDR3 regions from RNA transcripts. Initially, a first-round RT-PCR of the TCR CDR3 employed the HTBI primer set. TCRdb reanalysed the multiplex PCR reads using MiXCR and keeps one entry per CDR3 protein. Here the sample spans about 580,000 distinct CDR3 sequences, about 45% being singletons. The sample taken for sequencing was peripheral blood or thyroid tissue (not recorded which). All receptors derive from a woman younger than 35 with Graves' hyperthyroidism.

The gene calls are TRBV24-1 and TRBJ1-5, with D possibly TRBD1 on 5 matching bases. The V gene lost 2 bases and the J gene lost 0 bases, with 16 bases spanning the gap. CDR3 length equals 18 residues. CDR1 KGHDR and CDR2 SFDVKD come from the germline V gene. CDR3 DNA sequence: TGTGCCACCAGTGATTCCCGCGGGGCGACCTATAGCAATCAGCCCCAGCATTTT. Protein: CATSDSRGATYSNQPQHF.

Many counts were recorded for this clonotype. V and J are TRBV5-1 and TRBJ1-1; D call uncertain. V lost 4 bases and J 10 bases, leaving 11 bases between the germline ends. The germline gives CDR1 SGHRS, CDR2 YFSETQ. The length of the CDR3 is 11 residues. CDR3 loop: CASSNTRGAFF. CDR3 coding DNA: TGCGCCAGCAGCAATACCCGGGGAGCTTTCTTT.

J is TRBJ1-1 and V is TRBV7-9; 7 bases fit TRBD1. From germline, CDR1 is SEHNR and CDR2 FQNEAQ (reference sequence). V lost 5 bases, J lost 8 bases, and 8 bases stayed unmatched. The CDR3 spans 13 residues. The CDR3 sequence is CASSRQGYGEAFF. The CDR3 DNA is TGTGCCAGCAGCCGACAGGGCTATGGCGAAGCTTTCTTT.

The CDR3, as DNA: TGTGCCAGCAGTGGACTAGCGGGACAGGGTCGGAATGAGCAGTTCTTC. It is translated as CASSGLAGQGRNEQFF. This chain links TRBV6-4 with TRBJ2-5, with 11 nucleotides matching TRBD2. The tail of the sequence fits TRBJ2-1 better, so the J call may be wrong. The CDR3 is made up of 16 amino acids. From germline, CDR1 is MRHNA and CDR2 SNTAGT.

The sample holds a few counts of this clonotype. The gene calls are TRBV29-1 and TRBJ1-5; tentatively, D is TRBD1 (5 bases). The germline gives CDR1 SQVTM, CDR2 ANQGSEA. CDR3 length: 14 residues. Trimming shortened V by 5 bases and J by 7 bases, and 18 bases separated the two germline ends. The CDR3 here is CSVRRGGNEQPQHF. The CDR3 DNA is TGCAGCGTTAGGCGTGGGGGAAATGAGCAGCCCCAGCATTTT. The variable domain in full, with the rest retrieved from reference TRBV29-1 and TRBJ1-5, is SAVISQKPSRDICQRGTSLTIQCQVDSQVTMMFWYRQQPGQSLTLIATANQGSEATYESGFVIDKFPISRPNLTFSTLTVSNMSPEDSSIYLCSVRRGGNEQPQHFGDGTRLSIL.

The chain couples TRBV4-2 to TRBJ2-2; D remains ambiguous. Germline values: CDR1 LGHNA, CDR2 YNFKEQ. The V end lost 0 bases, the J end lost 1 base, and 9 bases lay between the germline ends. The CDR3 covers 16 residues. This CDR3 is CASSQDLALNTGELFF. CDR3 coding DNA: TGTGCCAGCAGCCAAGATCTGGCCTTGAACACCGGGGAGCTGTTTTTT.

Remarks on this clonotype: It may be a read error: a sequence one base away is much more abundant. J is TRBJ1-2 and V is TRBV19; D perhaps matches TRBD1 (5 bases). CDR1 LNHDA and CDR2 SQIVND come from the germline V gene (reference sequence). The CDR3 runs 13 residues. The CDR3 DNA is TGTACCAGTAGTATCCAGGGTTTTAGTGGCTACACCTTC. Its protein is CTSSIQGFSGYTF.

The chain carries TRBV29-1 and TRBJ1-2; D is unclear. Germline loops: CDR1 SQVTM, CDR2 ANQGSEA. The CDR3 runs to 10 residues. Trimming left V 1 base short and J 8 bases short, with 5 bases between. CDR3 sequence (DNA): TGCAGCGTTGAAGTGGACGGCTACACCTTC. Protein sequence: CSVEVDGYTF.

The sample holds many counts of this clonotype. V usage is TRBV9 and J usage is TRBJ1-2; maybe TRBD1 (6 bases). The germline V gene encodes CDR1 SGDLS and CDR2 YYNGEE. Trimming removed 2 bases at V and 1 base at J, with 12 bases between. The CDR3 has 15 amino acids. The CDR3 DNA reads TGTGCCAGCAGCGTGGACAGTGCGATTAACTATGGCTACACCTTC. Translated, it gives CASSVDSAINYGYTF. Full variable domain (outside the CDR3, taken from reference TRBV9 and TRBJ1-2): DSGVTQTPKHLITATGQRVTLRCSPRSGDLSVYWYQQSLDQGLQFLIQYYNGEERAKGNILERFSAQQFPDLHSELNLSSLELGDSALYFCASSVDSAINYGYTFGSGTRLTVV.

This clonotype was seen repeatedly, ten times or more. The rearrangement uses TRBV7-8 and TRBJ2-5; 12 bases match TRBD2. V lost 6 bases, J lost 1 base, and 3 bases stayed unmatched. This CDR3 spans 15 amino acids. CDR1 is SGHVS, CDR2 FQNEAQ, per germline. As DNA, the CDR3 is TGTGCCAGCAGGCGGACTAGCGGGGCCCAAGAGACCCAGTACTTC. It is translated as CASRRTSGAQETQYF. The variable domain in full, completed from reference TRBV7-8 and TRBJ2-5, reads GAGVSQSPRYKVAKRGQDVALRCDPISGHVSLFWYQQALGQGPEFLTYFQNEAQLDKSGLPSDRFFAERPEGSVSTLKIQRTQQEDSAVYLCASRRTSGAQETQYFGPGTRLLVL.

This clonotype was detected many times. The chain uses TRBV5-5 and TRBJ1-2, with D possibly matching TRBD1 (5 bases). The CDR3 contains 13 residues. Trimming shortened V by 4 bases and J by 5 bases, and 12 bases separated the two germline ends. Germline V lookup: CDR1 SGHKS, CDR2 YYEKEE (reference sequence). The CDR3 sequence: CASSLGGFYGYTF. In nucleotides, the CDR3 is TGTGCCAGCAGCCTGGGGGGATTTTATGGCTACACCTTC.

A few counts support this clonotype. The V gene is TRBV27, the J gene TRBJ2-7; 8 positions match TRBD1. V trimming: 3 bases; J trimming: 2 bases; junction bases outside the gene matches: 3. Germline values: CDR1 MNHEY, CDR2 SMNVEV (reference sequence). The CDR3 loop spans 14 amino acids. The CDR3 DNA reads as TGTGCCAGCAGTTTCGGACAGGGCCCCTACGAGCAGTACTTC. It is translated as CASSFGQGPYEQYF.

The CDR3 loop reads CASSLDPGASEQYF. Here the CDR3 DNA reads TGTGCCAGCAGCTTGGACCCGGGGGCCTCCGAGCAGTACTTC. The chain couples TRBV5-6 to TRBJ2-7; TRBD1 or TRBD2 may be the D gene (6 bases each). This CDR3 region has 14 residues. The germline gives CDR1 SGHDT, CDR2 YYEEEE. Trimming cost V 0 bases and J 6 bases, with 13 bases left between them.

This clonotype came up many times. The rearrangement uses TRBV24-1 and TRBJ1-1, with unresolved D. V was clipped by 1 base and J by 1 base, with 3 bases between them. The CDR3 loop spans 13 amino acids. Per germline, CDR1 KGHDR and CDR2 SFDVKD. Written as DNA, the CDR3 is TGTGCCACCAGTGATTTTAAGAACACTGAAGCTTTCTTT. Translating it yields CATSDFKNTEAFF.

V is TRBV7-9 and J is TRBJ2-7, with 9 bases lining up with TRBD1. The germline gives CDR1 SEHNR, CDR2 FQNEAQ (reference sequence). Losses at the gene ends were 4 bases for V and 5 bases for J; bases not matched to a gene: 9. The CDR3 consists of 15 residues. The CDR3, as DNA: TGTGCCAGCAGCTCCAAGACACGGACAGGGGACGAGCAGTACTTC. Translated: CASSSKTRTGDEQYF. The entire variable domain, with the rest obtained from reference TRBV7-9 and TRBJ2-7, is as follows: DTGVSQNPRHKITKRGQNVTFRCDPISEHNRLYWYRQTLGQGPEFLTYFQNEAQLEKSRLLSDRFSAERPKGSFSTLEIQRTEQGDSAMYLCASSSKTRTGDEQYFGPGTRLTVT.

J is TRBJ2-2 and V is TRBV10-3; D perhaps matches TRBD2 (5 bases). The CDR3 loop spans 11 amino acids. V was trimmed by 0 bases and J by 13 bases, leaving 6 bases between them. The germline gives CDR1 ENHRY, CDR2 SYGVKD. The CDR3 protein is CAISESAGLFF. The CDR3 bases are TGTGCCATCAGTGAGTCGGCGGGGCTGTTTTTT.

The chain uses TRBV2 and TRBJ1-4, with unresolved D. The CDR3 extends over 13 amino acids. Trimming took 7 bases from V and 0 from J, leaving 6 bases between them. The germline CDR1 and CDR2 sequences are SNHLY and FYNNEI. The CDR3 bases are TGTGCCAGCACCAAAGCAACTAATGAAAAACTGTTTTTT. This codes for CASTKATNEKLFF.

This clonotype was picked up a small number of times. The rearrangement uses TRBV10-2 and TRBJ2-1; TRBD1 matches 7 bases. The germline V gene has CDR1 WSHSY and CDR2 SAAADI. V was pared by 6 bases and J by 4 bases, with 3 bases of the junction left unmatched. CDR3 size: 13 residues. Here the CDR3 DNA reads TGCGCCAGCAGAGGGACAGAGTACAATGAGCAGTTCTTC. The encoded protein is CASRGTEYNEQFF.

As regards this clonotype: A much bigger clone sits one base away, suggesting this may be a read error. V usage is TRBV5-4 and J usage is TRBJ2-2, with a tentative D call TRBD2 (6 bases). Germline lookup yields CDR1 SGHNT and CDR2 YYREEE (reference sequence). V lost 0 bases and J 16 bases, leaving 13 bases between the germline ends. This CDR3 has 12 amino acids. The CDR3 loop reads CASSLERESPFF. CDR3 DNA sequence: TGTGCCAGCAGCTTGGAACGGGAGTCGCCGTTTTTT.

A remark on this clonotype: A junction boundary mismatches the germline segment, possibly from a read error. The rearrangement joins TRBV10-1 to TRBJ1-1; D unresolved. CDR1 WNHNN and CDR2 SYGVQD come from the germline V gene (reference sequence). The CDR3 loop spans 13 amino acids. Written as DNA, the CDR3 is TGCGCCAGCAGTCAGTCCAGGAACACTGAAGCTTTCTTT. Translation gives CASSQSRNTEAFF.

This clonotype was counted many times. This chain connects TRBV4-3 to TRBJ2-7; unclear D gene. CDR1 is LGHNA and CDR2 is YSLEER in the germline V gene. Trimming cost V 1 base and J 0 bases, with 16 bases left between them. The CDR3 is 17 residues long. The CDR3 DNA sequence: TGCGCCAGCAGCCAAGGAAACTCAGTGACCAGCTCCTACGAGCAGTACTTC. Amino acids: CASSQGNSVTSSYEQYF.

In nucleotides, the CDR3 is TGTGCCACAACACCCCAGGGGACAGGGGGCGCGGCTCCCTACGAGCAGTACTTC. It yields the protein CATTPQGTGGAAPYEQYF. The V and J genes are TRBV10-3 and TRBJ2-7; 12 positions agree with TRBD1. This CDR3 is built from 18 residues. Germline-derived CDR1 and CDR2 are ENHRY and SYGVKD. The V and J ends lost 10 bases and 2 bases, in that order; junction bases with no gene match: 18.

The V call is TRBV5-1, the J call TRBJ2-7; 10 nucleotides match TRBD1. V dropped 4 bases and J dropped 4; count of bases not matched to a gene: 11. Germline V gene sequence: CDR1 SGHRS, CDR2 YFSETQ. The CDR3 is 16 residues long. The chain's CDR3 is CASSNAGTGERYEQYF. The CDR3, as DNA: TGCGCCAGCAGCAACGCCGGGACAGGGGAGCGTTACGAGCAGTACTTC. The full variable domain, completed using reference TRBV5-1 and TRBJ2-7, is KAGVTQTPRYLIKTRGQQVTLSCSPISGHRSVSWYQQTPGQGLQFLFEYFSETQRNKGNFPGRFSGRQFSNSRSEMNVSTLELGDSALYLCASSNAGTGERYEQYFGPGTRLTVT.

The J gene is TRBJ1-2, the V gene TRBV29-1; D possibly corresponds to TRBD1 (5 bases). Deletions cut 4 bases from V and 7 bases from J, with 13 bases between. Germline assignment: CDR1 SQVTM and CDR2 ANQGSEA. The CDR3 extends over 12 amino acids. CDR3 sequence reads: CSVGVGAGGYTF. The CDR3 bases are TGCAGCGTTGGAGTCGGGGCGGGTGGCTACACCTTC.